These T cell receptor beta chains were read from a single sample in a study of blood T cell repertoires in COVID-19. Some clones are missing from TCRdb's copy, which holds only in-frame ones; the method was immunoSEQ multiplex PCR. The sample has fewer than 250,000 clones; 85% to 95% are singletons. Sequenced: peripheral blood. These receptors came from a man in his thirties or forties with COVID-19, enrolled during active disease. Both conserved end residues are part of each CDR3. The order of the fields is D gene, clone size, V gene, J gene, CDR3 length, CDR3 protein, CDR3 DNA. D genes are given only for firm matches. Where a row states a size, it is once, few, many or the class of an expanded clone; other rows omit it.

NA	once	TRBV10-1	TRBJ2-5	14	CASSEWTGGATQYF	TGCGCCAGCAGTGAGTGGACAGGAGGGGCGACCCAGTACTTC
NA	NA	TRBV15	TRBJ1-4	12	CATSRSLGHLFF	TGTGCCACCAGCAGATCCTTGGGACACCTGTTTTTT
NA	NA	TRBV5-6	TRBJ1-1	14	CASSWSSSVTEAFF	TGTGCCAGCAGCTGGTCCTCATCGGTCACTGAAGCTTTCTTT
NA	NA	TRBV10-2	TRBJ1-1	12	CASRGEVTEAFF	TGCGCCAGTCGAGGCGAGGTCACTGAAGCTTTCTTT
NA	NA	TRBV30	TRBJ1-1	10	CAWGGGKAFF	TGTGCCTGGGGCGGGGGAAAAGCTTTCTTT
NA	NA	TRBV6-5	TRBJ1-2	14	CASSKNRDDYGYTF	TGTGCCAGCAGTAAAAACAGGGACGACTATGGCTACACCTTC
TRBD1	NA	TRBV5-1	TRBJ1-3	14	CASSQDRGSGTIYF	TGCGCCAGCAGCCAGGACAGGGGGTCGGGCACCATATATTTT
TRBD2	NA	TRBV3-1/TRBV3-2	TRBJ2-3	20	CASSQVPVASGGRILDTQYF	TGTGCCAGCAGCCAAGTCCCGGTGGCTAGCGGGGGGAGGATATTAGATACGCAGTATTTT
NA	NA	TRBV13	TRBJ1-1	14	CASSSPPGNTEAFF	TGTGCCAGCAGCTCCCCCCCAGGGAACACTGAAGCTTTCTTT
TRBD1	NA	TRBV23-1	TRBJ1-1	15	CASSLGQGVNTEAFF	TGCGCCAGCAGTCTCGGACAGGGGGTGAACACTGAAGCTTTCTTT
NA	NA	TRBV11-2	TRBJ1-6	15	CASSPPSGNNSPLHF	TGTGCCAGCAGCCCCCCCTCCGGGAATAATTCACCCCTCCACTTT
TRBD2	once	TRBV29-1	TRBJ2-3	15	CSVARLAASTDTQYF	TGCAGCGTAGCCAGACTAGCGGCTAGCACAGATACGCAGTATTTT
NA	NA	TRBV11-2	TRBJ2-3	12	CASSPSSDTQYF	TGTGCCAGCAGCCCGTCCTCAGATACGCAGTATTTT
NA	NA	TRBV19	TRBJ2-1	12	CASSSPGDEQFF	TGTGCCAGTAGTTCCCCCGGGGATGAGCAGTTCTTC
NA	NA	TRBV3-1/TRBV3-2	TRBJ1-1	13	CASSLTENTEAFF	TGTGCCAGCAGCCTCACAGAGAACACTGAAGCTTTCTTT
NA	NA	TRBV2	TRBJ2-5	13	CASVGLNQETQYF	TGTGCCAGCGTAGGACTAAACCAAGAGACCCAGTACTTC
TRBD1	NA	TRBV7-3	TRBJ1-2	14	CASSLTVTGDGYTF	TGTGCCAGCAGCTTAACGGTGACAGGGGATGGCTACACCTTC
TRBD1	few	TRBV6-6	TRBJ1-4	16	CASSRLGQGVNEKLFF	TGTGCCAGCAGTCGACTAGGACAGGGAGTAAATGAAAAACTGTTTTTT
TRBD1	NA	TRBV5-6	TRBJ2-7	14	CASSFGTGIDEQYF	TGTGCCAGCAGCTTTGGGACAGGGATTGACGAGCAGTACTTC
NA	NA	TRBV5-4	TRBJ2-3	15	CASSRGAIRTDTQYF	TGTGCCAGCAGCCGGGGGGCCATTAGGACAGATACGCAGTATTTT
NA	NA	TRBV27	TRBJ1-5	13	CASSLQGRQPQHF	TGTGCCAGCAGTTTACAAGGGAGGCAGCCCCAGCATTTT
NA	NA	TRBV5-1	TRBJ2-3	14	CASTDGRVGGTQYF	TGCGCCAGCACCGACGGTCGGGTGGGTGGTACGCAGTATTTT
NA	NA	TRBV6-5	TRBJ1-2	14	CASSYTDRPYGYTF	TGTGCCAGCAGTTACACTGACAGGCCCTATGGCTACACCTTC
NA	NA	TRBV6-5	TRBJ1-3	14	CASREGKAGNTIYF	TGTGCCAGCAGGGAGGGAAAGGCTGGAAACACCATATATTTT
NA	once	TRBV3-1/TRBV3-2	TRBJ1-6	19	CASSQDGGLAGLYNSPLHF	TGTGCCAGCAGCCAAGATGGGGGACTCGCAGGGCTCTATAATTCACCCCTCCACTTT
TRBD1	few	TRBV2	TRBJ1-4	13	CASIGQGVEKLFF	TGTGCCAGCATCGGGCAGGGGGTTGAAAAACTGTTTTTT
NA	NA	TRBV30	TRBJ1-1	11	CAWRREYEAFF	TGTGCCTGGCGGCGGGAGTATGAAGCTTTCTTT
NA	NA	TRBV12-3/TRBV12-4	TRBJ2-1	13	CASSSGGRDEQFF	TGTGCCAGCAGTTCCGGGGGTAGGGATGAGCAGTTCTTC
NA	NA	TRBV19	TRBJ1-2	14	CASMGPRQVYGYTF	TGTGCCAGTATGGGTCCGAGACAGGTCTATGGCTACACCTTC
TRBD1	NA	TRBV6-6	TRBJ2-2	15	CASRRQGSNTGELFF	TGTGCCAGCAGACGACAGGGATCGAACACCGGGGAGCTGTTTTTT
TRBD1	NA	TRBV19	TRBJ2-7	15	CASTQRQGRSYEQYF	TGTGCCAGTACCCAACGACAGGGCCGCTCCTACGAGCAGTACTTC
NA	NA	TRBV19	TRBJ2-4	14	CASILLLAKNIQYF	TGTGCCAGCATACTGCTCTTAGCCAAAAACATTCAGTACTTC
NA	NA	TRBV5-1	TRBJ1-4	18	CASSLSLDRQAPNEKLFF	TGCGCCAGCAGCTTGTCTCTGGATCGACAGGCACCTAATGAAAAACTGTTTTTT
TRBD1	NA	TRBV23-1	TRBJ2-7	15	CASSQSRDRAYEQYF	TGCGCCAGCAGTCAATCGAGGGACAGAGCCTACGAGCAGTACTTC
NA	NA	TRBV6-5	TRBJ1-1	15	CASSQQGLMNTEAFF	TGTGCCAGCAGTCAGCAGGGGCTGATGAACACTGAAGCTTTCTTT
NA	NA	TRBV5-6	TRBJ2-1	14	CASSDLSSGNEQFF	TGTGCCAGCAGCGACTTGAGTTCGGGCAATGAGCAGTTCTTC
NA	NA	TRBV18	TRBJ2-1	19	CASSPGARAGTYIYNEQFF	TGTGCCAGCTCACCAGGGGCCAGGGCCGGGACTTACATTTACAATGAGCAGTTCTTC
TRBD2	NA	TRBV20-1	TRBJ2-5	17	CSASRFGLAGDQETQYF	TGCAGTGCTAGTCGGTTTGGACTAGCGGGGGACCAAGAGACCCAGTACTTC
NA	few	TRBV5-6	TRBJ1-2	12	CASSFPGYGYTF	TGTGCCAGCAGCTTCCCGGGGTATGGCTACACCTTC
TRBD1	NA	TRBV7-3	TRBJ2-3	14	CASSSQGAGDTQYF	TGTGCCAGCAGCTCACAGGGGGCGGGAGATACGCAGTATTTT
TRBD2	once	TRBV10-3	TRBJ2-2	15	CAISAASGGAGELFF	TGTGCCATCAGTGCGGCTAGCGGGGGGGCCGGGGAGCTGTTTTTT
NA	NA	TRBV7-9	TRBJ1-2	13	CASSPLLNYGYTF	TGTGCCAGCAGCCCCCTTTTGAACTATGGCTACACCTTC
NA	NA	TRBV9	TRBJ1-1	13	CASSSGVGTEAFF	TGTGCCAGCAGCTCCGGGGTAGGGACTGAAGCTTTCTTT
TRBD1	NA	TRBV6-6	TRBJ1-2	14	CASTGQGMVEGYTF	TGTGCCAGCACCGGACAGGGGATGGTAGAAGGCTACACCTTC
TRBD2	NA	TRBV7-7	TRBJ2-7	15	CASSLNSGGYYEQYF	TGTGCCAGCAGCTTAAATAGCGGGGGTTACTACGAGCAGTACTTC
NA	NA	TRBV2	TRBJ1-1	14	CASSGRGSAPEAFF	TGTGCCAGCAGTGGTAGGGGCAGTGCCCCTGAAGCTTTCTTT
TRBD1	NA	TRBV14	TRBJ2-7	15	CASSAGTGDSYEQYF	TGTGCCAGCAGCGCCGGGACAGGGGATTCCTACGAGCAGTACTTC
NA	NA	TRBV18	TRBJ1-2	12	CASSPQNYGYTF	TGTGCCAGCTCACCCCAGAACTATGGCTACACCTTC
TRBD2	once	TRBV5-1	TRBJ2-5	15	CASSTGPSGQETQYF	TGCGCCAGCAGCACGGGCCCTAGCGGCCAAGAGACCCAGTACTTC
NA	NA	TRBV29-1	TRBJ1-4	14	CSVEPQATNEKLFF	TGCAGCGTTGAGCCACAAGCAACTAATGAAAAACTGTTTTTT
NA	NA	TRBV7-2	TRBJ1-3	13	CASSPGVGGTIYF	TGTGCCAGCAGCCCCGGGGTGGGGGGCACCATATATTTT
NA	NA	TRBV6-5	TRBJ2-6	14	CASRTGSGANVLTF	TGTGCCAGCAGAACAGGGTCTGGGGCCAACGTCCTGACTTTC
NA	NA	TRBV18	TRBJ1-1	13	CASSSSVDTEAFF	TGTGCCAGCTCCTCTTCGGTGGACACTGAAGCTTTCTTT